The T cell receptor beta chain under discussion was sequenced for a study of human T cells and chemical hapten exposure. On the study more broadly: All patients underwent weekly scalp dosing with diphenylcyclopropenone for the full approximately 25-week study. DPC 0.01% went on the upper back by patch test, with reading at 6 days.

One entry per CDR3 protein results from TCRdb running MiXCR on the RACE reads. The repertoire consists of tens of thousands of distinct CDR3 sequences, with around 9.5% occurring once and the leading ten covering roughly 3.3%. Stated time point: patch test 1, 2 weeks after DPC sensitization. Specified treatment: therapeutic diphenylcyclopropenone sensitization with weekly scalp DPC. This clonotype was counted many times. No antigen is known for it. The CDR3 sequence is 15 residues long. Germline-derived CDR1 and CDR2 are LGHNA and YNFKEQ. The ends were cut back, 1 base at V and 5 bases at J, with 13 bases in the middle. General observations from the study: The study found that DPC sensitization did not change TCRs above 1 in 1000 frequency. Correlating positively with patch test score were the PT1 expanded TCR counts.

This material consisted of whole blood, taken in connection with sensitization to the hapten diphenylcyclopropenone (DPC). The J gene is TRBJ2-3, the V gene TRBV4-2; possibly TRBD1 for D (6 bases). The source is a woman in her thirties or forties with alopecia areata. Some clones in this sample may be carry-over from other donors' samples. As DNA, the CDR3 is TGTGCCAGCAGCCAAGTCGGTCAGGGACAAGATACGCAGTATTTT. Protein sequence: CASSQVGQGQDTQYF.